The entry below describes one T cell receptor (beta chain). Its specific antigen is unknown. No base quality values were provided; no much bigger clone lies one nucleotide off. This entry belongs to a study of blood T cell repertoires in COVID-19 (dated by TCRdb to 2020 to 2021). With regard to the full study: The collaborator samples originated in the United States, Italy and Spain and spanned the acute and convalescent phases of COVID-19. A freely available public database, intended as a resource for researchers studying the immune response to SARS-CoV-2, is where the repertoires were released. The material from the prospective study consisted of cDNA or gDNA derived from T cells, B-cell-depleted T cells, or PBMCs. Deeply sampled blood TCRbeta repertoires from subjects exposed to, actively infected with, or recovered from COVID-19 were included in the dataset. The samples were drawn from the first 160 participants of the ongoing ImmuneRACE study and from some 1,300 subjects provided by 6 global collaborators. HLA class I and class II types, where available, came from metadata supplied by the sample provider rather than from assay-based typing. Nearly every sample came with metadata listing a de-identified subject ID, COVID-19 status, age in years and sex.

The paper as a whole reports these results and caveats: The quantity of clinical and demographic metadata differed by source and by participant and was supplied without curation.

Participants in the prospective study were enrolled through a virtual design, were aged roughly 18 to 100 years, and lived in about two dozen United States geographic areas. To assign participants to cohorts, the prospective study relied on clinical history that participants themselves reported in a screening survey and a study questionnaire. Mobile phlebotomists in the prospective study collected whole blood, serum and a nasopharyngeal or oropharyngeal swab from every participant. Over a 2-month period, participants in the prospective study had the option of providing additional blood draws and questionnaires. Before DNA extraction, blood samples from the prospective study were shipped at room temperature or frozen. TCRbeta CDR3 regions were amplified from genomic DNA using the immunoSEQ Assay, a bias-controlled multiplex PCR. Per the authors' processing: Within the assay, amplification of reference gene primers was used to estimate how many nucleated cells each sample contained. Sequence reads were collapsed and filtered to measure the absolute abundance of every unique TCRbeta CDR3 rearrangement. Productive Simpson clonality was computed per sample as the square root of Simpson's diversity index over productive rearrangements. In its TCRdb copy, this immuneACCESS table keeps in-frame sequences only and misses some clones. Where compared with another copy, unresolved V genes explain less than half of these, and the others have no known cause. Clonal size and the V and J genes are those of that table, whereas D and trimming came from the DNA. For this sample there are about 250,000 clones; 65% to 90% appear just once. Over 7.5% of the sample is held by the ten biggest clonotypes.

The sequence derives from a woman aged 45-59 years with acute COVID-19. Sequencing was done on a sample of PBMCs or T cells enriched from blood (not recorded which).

The DNA is as follows: TGTGCCAGCAGCGCCCTTGGACAGGGAGGGTACAATGAGCAGTTCTTC. The translation is CASSALGQGGYNEQFF. In this chain, TRBV9 is recombined with TRBJ2-1, and perhaps TRBD1 as D gene, on 8 matching bases. Based on the germline V gene, the CDR1 and CDR2 sequences are SGDLS and YYNGEE. The CDR3 measures 16 amino acids from cysteine to phenylalanine. Only the CDR3 portion is preserved as DNA: 48 bases, with reading frame beginning at the first base. The junction shows trimming of 3 bases on V and 4 bases on J, plus 17 bases between the germline ends.